This entry describes one T cell receptor beta chain. TCRdb redid the calling of the PCR reads with MiXCR, one entry per CDR3 protein. The sample shows about 500,000 distinct CDR3 sequences, around 25% of them seen only once. This entry is derived from a study of molecular identifiers for immune sequencing clone quantification. When naive CD8 T cells were sorted, they were gated as CD8+CD4-CCR7+CD45RA+. Germline CDR1 reads SNHLY; CDR2 reads FYNNEI. V shed 3 bases, J shed 2 bases, and the junction held 8 bases outside the gene matches. The CDR3 extends over 16 amino acids. This clonotype was obtained from a human donor in good health. Some libraries in this study had Jurkat cell RNA spiked in. This rearrangement joins TRBV2 to TRBJ2-7; 9 bases match TRBD2. The material sequenced was naive CD8+ T cells from blood, with Jurkat cell RNA spiked in. Subset reported: FACS-sorted CD8+CD4-CCR7+CD45RA+ naive T cells. The CDR3: CASSDGGGGVPYEQYF. The CDR3 DNA follows: TGTGCCAGCAGTGATGGGGGCGGGGGGGTTCCCTACGAGCAGTACTTC.